A selection of T cell receptor beta chains follows, all from one sample in a study of blood T cell repertoires in COVID-19. Libraries were prepared by immunoSEQ multiplex PCR; TCRdb keeps only in-frame clonotypes and omits some of them. The table has about 150,000 clones, almost 80% seen once. The material sequenced was peripheral blood. The receptors here all came from a man aged 55 to 69 who had recovered from COVID-19. CDR3s include the opening cysteine and the closing phenylalanine or tryptophan. Fields, in order: D gene, V gene, clone size, J gene, CDR3 DNA, CDR3 protein. D genes are given only for firm matches. Size is stated for part of the rows, as once, few or many counts, or as a class when the clone is expanded.

TRBD1	TRBV24-1	NA	TRBJ2-7	TGTGCCACCAGTGACCGACAGGGGGCCGAGCAGTACTTC	CATSDRQGAEQYF
NA	TRBV7-3	NA	TRBJ1-1	TGTGCCAGCAGCTTAGGGCCTTCGACCACTGAAGCTTTCTTT	CASSLGPSTTEAFF
NA	TRBV3-1/TRBV3-2	few	TRBJ1-2	TGTGCCAGCAGCCCATCCCAACAGCCCTTCTATGGCTACACCTTC	CASSPSQQPFYGYTF
TRBD2	TRBV19	NA	TRBJ2-1	TGTGCCAGTAGTAGGGGACTAGAACCCTACAATGAGCAGTTCTTC	CASSRGLEPYNEQFF
NA	TRBV27	few	TRBJ2-7	TGTGCCAGCAGTTTATCCGGGACAACCCCCTACGAGCAGTACTTC	CASSLSGTTPYEQYF
TRBD2	TRBV2	NA	TRBJ2-7	TGTGCCAGCAGTGAAGGACTAGCGGGAGCCGAGCAGTACTTC	CASSEGLAGAEQYF
NA	TRBV5-1	NA	TRBJ2-3	TGCGCCAGCAGCTTGGGAGGCGTCACAGATACGCAGTATTTT	CASSLGGVTDTQYF
TRBD1	TRBV7-6	NA	TRBJ1-4	TGTGCCAGCAGCTTTGGGACAGGGGGCGGTGAAAAACTGTTTTTT	CASSFGTGGGEKLFF
TRBD2	TRBV7-2	NA	TRBJ2-3	TGTGCCAGCAGATCTAGCGGGAGCTGGGCAGATACGCAGTATTTT	CASRSSGSWADTQYF
NA	TRBV27	NA	TRBJ1-4	TGTGCCAGCAGTTTACAGGGTTATAATGAAAAACTGTTTTTT	CASSLQGYNEKLFF
NA	TRBV5-8	NA	TRBJ1-6	TGTGCCAGCAGCTTGAGACTTAATTCACCCCTCCACTTT	CASSLRLNSPLHF
NA	TRBV9	NA	TRBJ1-4	TGTGCCAGCAGCGTAGCGGTGACAAGGGGTGAAAAACTGTTTTTT	CASSVAVTRGEKLFF
TRBD1	TRBV18	once	TRBJ2-4	TGTGCCAGCTCACCAGCGGCTACACAGGGGGCTAACATTCAGTACTTC	CASSPAATQGANIQYF
TRBD1	TRBV18	NA	TRBJ1-3	TGTGCCAGCTCACCCCCCGGACAGGGGGCGGATGGAAACACCATATATTTT	CASSPPGQGADGNTIYF
TRBD1	TRBV6-2/TRBV6-3	NA	TRBJ2-3	TGTGCCAGCAGTACCGGTCCAGGGGGCGGGCCTCGCACAGATACGCAGTATTTT	CASSTGPGGGPRTDTQYF
NA	TRBV7-9	once	TRBJ1-1	TGTGCCAGCAGCTTACCGGGACTGAGGAACACTGAAGCTTTCTTT	CASSLPGLRNTEAFF
NA	TRBV5-1	NA	TRBJ1-1	TGCGCCAGCAGCTCGCCGGGATCTCGAACCGAAGCTTTCTTT	CASSSPGSRTEAFF
TRBD1	TRBV3-1/TRBV3-2	NA	TRBJ2-1	TGTGCCAGCAGCCCGCGCGGGACAGGGTCCTACAATGAGCAGTTCTTC	CASSPRGTGSYNEQFF
NA	TRBV7-2	many	TRBJ2-7	TGTGCCAGCAGCCGGTACTACGAGCAGTACTTC	CASSRYYEQYF
TRBD1	TRBV7-2	NA	TRBJ2-1	TGTGCCAGCAGCCCGGACAGGGCGGTCTATGAGCAGTTCTTC	CASSPDRAVYEQFF
TRBD1	TRBV2	NA	TRBJ1-2	TGTGCCAGCAGTGACAGACAGGGGGCTGGCTACACCTTC	CASSDRQGAGYTF
TRBD1	TRBV6-4	NA	TRBJ2-1	TGTGCCAGCAGCTCCGGGACAGCTAATGAGCAGTTCTTC	CASSSGTANEQFF
NA	TRBV15	few	TRBJ2-1	TGTGCCACCAGCAGAGACACAGGGAATGAGCAGTTCTTC	CATSRDTGNEQFF
TRBD1	TRBV19	NA	TRBJ1-5	TGTGCCAGTAGTCGGGGACAGAGCAATCAGCCCCAGCATTTT	CASSRGQSNQPQHF
NA	TRBV6-2/TRBV6-3	NA	TRBJ2-3	TGTGCCAGCAGTTCTAGCACAGATACGCAGTATTTT	CASSSSTDTQYF
NA	TRBV5-4	NA	TRBJ2-2	TGTGCCAGCAGCCCTGGGGGGGGGCGAGGTAAAGGGGAGCTGTTTTTT	CASSPGGGRGKGELFF
NA	TRBV6-5	NA	TRBJ1-1	TGTGCCAGCAGTTACCAGGGGTTTGGAACTGAAGCTTTCTTT	CASSYQGFGTEAFF
NA	TRBV3-1/TRBV3-2	NA	TRBJ2-2	TGTGCCAGCAGCCAAGGGGGGGTCGGGGAGCTGTTTTTT	CASSQGGVGELFF
NA	TRBV5-1	NA	TRBJ2-1	TGCGCCAGCAGCTTTGGGGGGGCCAATGAGCAGTTCTTC	CASSFGGANEQFF
NA	TRBV30	NA	TRBJ1-1	TGTGCCTGGAGTATAAGGCAGGGGATCCCTGAAGCTTTCTTT	CAWSIRQGIPEAFF
TRBD2	TRBV19	NA	TRBJ2-3	TGTGCCAGTAGTATCCTAGCGGGGGGGAGCACAGATACGCAGTATTTT	CASSILAGGSTDTQYF
NA	TRBV28	NA	TRBJ2-7	TGTGCCACCAGAACAGGTTTCTACGAGCAGTACTTC	CATRTGFYEQYF
TRBD2	TRBV4-2	NA	TRBJ2-5	TGTGCCAGCAGCCAAGATCTAGCGGGGAAGACCCAGTACTTC	CASSQDLAGKTQYF